These T cell receptor beta chains were read from a single sample in a study of T cell responses to AZD1222 COVID-19 vaccine. Some clones are missing from TCRdb's copy, which holds only in-frame ones; the method was immunoSEQ multiplex PCR. The sample records nearly 200,000 clones, 90% to 95% being singletons. Sample: peripheral blood, taken 28 days after the second AZD1222 dose. The receptor set was obtained from an adult who received the AZD1222 COVID-19 vaccine. Both conserved end residues are part of each CDR3. D genes are given only for firm matches. Clone size is not always given. Where it is, it says once, few, many or a class for expanded clones.

>.|TRBV11-2|.|TRBJ2-3
CASSLDTQYF
TGTGCCAGCAGCCTAGATACGCAGTATTTT
>.|TRBV28|few|TRBJ2-3
CASSSPAVSAEQSRPF
TGTGCCAGCAGTTCCCCAGCGGTTTCGGCCGAACAGTCCCGCCCCTTT
>.|TRBV5-1|.|TRBJ1-1
CASSLTVHRAQGTEAFF
TGCGCCAGCAGCTTGACAGTCCACAGAGCCCAGGGCACTGAAGCTTTCTTT
>.|TRBV19|.|TRBJ1-2
CASSIRRGGGGYTF
TGTGCCAGTAGTATCCGCAGGGGCGGAGGTGGCTACACCTTC
>TRBD1|TRBV5-1|.|TRBJ2-5
CASSRDSVGTQYF
TGCGCCAGCAGCCGGGACAGTGTGGGGACCCAGTACTTC
>TRBD1|TRBV19|.|TRBJ1-2
CASSPGGRRDGYTF
TGTGCCAGTAGCCCAGGGGGTAGAAGGGATGGCTACACCTTC
>.|TRBV9|.|TRBJ2-1
CASSPFSMGTAYNEQFF
TGTGCCAGCAGCCCCTTCTCAATGGGTACGGCCTACAATGAGCAGTTCTTC
>.|TRBV12-3/TRBV12-4|.|TRBJ2-5
CASSLGRSETQYF
TGTGCCAGCAGTTTAGGTAGATCGGAGACCCAGTACTTC
>.|TRBV6-1|.|TRBJ1-5
CASSERIQQPQHF
TGTGCCAGCAGTGAGAGGATTCAACAGCCCCAGCATTTT
>TRBD1|TRBV19|.|TRBJ1-1
CASGGTGGTRTEAFF
TGTGCCAGTGGCGGGACAGGAGGAACGAGGACTGAAGCTTTCTTT
>.|TRBV30|few|TRBJ1-1
CACPSGGNTEAFF
TGTGCCTGCCCCTCTGGAGGAAACACTGAAGCTTTCTTT
>TRBD2|TRBV20-1|.|TRBJ2-1
CSASFSGGRETQFF
TGCAGTGCTAGTTTCAGCGGGGGTCGGGAAACGCAGTTCTTC
>.|TRBV30|once|TRBJ1-2
CAWRDPGARGYTF
TGTGCCTGGAGGGACCCAGGGGCGCGGGGCTACACCTTC
>.|TRBV12-3/TRBV12-4|.|TRBJ1-1
CASNPDRSTEAFF
TGTGCCAGCAACCCGGACAGATCAACTGAAGCTTTCTTT
>TRBD1|TRBV14|.|TRBJ1-1
CASSQEKWRTGGDTEAFF
TGTGCCAGCAGCCAAGAAAAGTGGAGGACAGGGGGGGACACTGAAGCTTTCTTT
>.|TRBV4-1|once|TRBJ1-6
CASSQGAHYNSPLHF
TGCGCCAGCAGCCAAGGGGCTCACTATAATTCACCCCTCCACTTT
>TRBD2|TRBV5-6|.|TRBJ2-1
CASSHGAGGAGLSYNEQFF
TGTGCCAGCAGCCACGGGGCGGGGGGCGCGGGTTTGTCCTACAATGAGCAGTTCTTC
>TRBD1|TRBV7-2|few|TRBJ2-7
CASSTDRGAYEQYF
TGTGCCAGCAGCACGGACAGGGGCGCCTACGAGCAGTACTTC
>.|TRBV27|few|TRBJ2-1
CASSLRQGGAEQFF
TGTGCCAGCAGTCTCCGACAGGGAGGGGCTGAGCAGTTCTTC
>TRBD1|TRBV7-2|.|TRBJ2-1
CASSLGRTGYEQFF
TGTGCCAGCAGCTTAGGAAGGACAGGGTATGAGCAGTTCTTC
>.|TRBV19|.|TRBJ2-2
CASSLIRGELFF
TGTGCCAGTAGTCTCATCAGAGGGGAGCTGTTTTTT
>.|TRBV19|.|TRBJ1-3
CASSPGRSSGNTIYF
TGTGCCAGTAGTCCCGGCCGTTCTTCTGGAAACACCATATATTTT
>.|TRBV14|.|TRBJ1-4
CASSPRRTPANEKLFF
TGTGCCAGCAGCCCTCGGAGAACCCCAGCTAATGAAAAACTGTTTTTT
>.|TRBV6-5|.|TRBJ1-2
CASTPQGHSSGYTF
TGTGCCAGCACCCCACAGGGACATTCTTCGGGCTACACCTTC
>TRBD1|TRBV18|.|TRBJ2-7
CASSAQGQGVYEQYF
TGTGCCAGCTCAGCCCAGGGACAGGGAGTCTACGAGCAGTACTTC
>.|TRBV5-4|.|TRBJ2-2
CASSPGGGLGPGELFF
TGTGCCAGCAGCCCTGGGGGCGGACTCGGCCCCGGGGAGCTGTTTTTT
>.|TRBV3-1/TRBV3-2|once|TRBJ1-4
CASSQVGEKLFF
TGTGCCAGCAGCCAAGTCGGGGAAAAACTGTTTTTT
>TRBD1|TRBV6-5|.|TRBJ1-5
CASSLGQAGRQPQHF
TGTGCCAGCAGTTTGGGACAGGCAGGGAGGCAGCCCCAGCATTTT
>TRBD1|TRBV29-1|.|TRBJ1-2
CSAQTWTGRGYTF
TGCAGCGCCCAAACCTGGACAGGGCGTGGCTACACCTTC
>.|TRBV7-2|.|TRBJ2-5
CASSPGPFLETQYF
TGTGCCAGCAGCCCAGGACCTTTTCTAGAGACCCAGTACTTC
>.|TRBV27|.|TRBJ1-1
CASRLGAEAFF
TGTGCCAGCAGACTAGGAGCTGAAGCTTTCTTT
>.|TRBV19|.|TRBJ1-1
CASSAPWNTEAFF
TGTGCCAGTAGTGCCCCCTGGAACACTGAAGCTTTCTTT
>TRBD1|TRBV9|.|TRBJ2-2
CASSPGQGSTGELFF
TGTGCCAGCAGCCCAGGACAGGGCTCCACCGGGGAGCTGTTTTTT
>TRBD1|TRBV24-1|.|TRBJ1-5
CATSDSQGASDQPQHF
TGTGCCACCAGTGATTCCCAGGGGGCGTCGGATCAGCCCCAGCATTTT
>.|TRBV6-5|.|TRBJ1-2
CASRPMTGLNYGYTF
TGTGCCAGCAGACCCATGACAGGCCTGAACTATGGCTACACCTTC